The 10 T cell receptor beta chains in this list originate from one sample, sequenced in a study of tumor-infiltrating lymphocytes in primary liver carcinoma. For each extraction, RNA and DNA were obtained together from 20-30 mg of unsorted bulk tissue. Starting material of 400 to 600 ng total RNA yielded TCR beta cDNA via a constant-region primer. Three nested multiplex PCR rounds, a slightly modified ARM-PCR method, built the TCR beta libraries. Primers for the first two PCR rounds were TRBV1-TRBV30 forward primers and a C-beta reverse primer (about 9 cycles per round). A single record per CDR3 protein comes from TCRdb applying MiXCR to the multiplex PCR reads. The table includes approximately 120,000 distinct CDR3 sequences, 60% to 75% detected once. The sample comprised liver tumor tissue from sampling region 3. Indicated subset: tumor region T3, left-lateral pole. The origin of the receptors is a woman in her fifties or sixties with primary liver carcinoma and hepatitis B virus infection.

In regard to this clonotype: It may be a read error: a sequence one base away is much more abundant. The gene calls are TRBV12-3 or TRBV12-4 and TRBJ1-5; 7 bases are a match to TRBD1. The CDR3 length is 14 residues. The CDR3, as DNA: TGTGCCAGCACAATAGGGGGCATCGGTCAGTCCCAGCATTTT. Translated, it gives CASTIGGIGQSQHF.

For this clonotype: Compared with germline, one end of the junction differs, possibly owing to a read error. The chain employs TRBV5-4 and TRBJ2-5, with D possibly TRBD2 on 6 matching bases. CDR1 and CDR2 from the germline V gene are SGHNT and YYREEE (reference sequence). The CDR3 sequence is 15 residues long. The CDR3 sequence is CASSPLLAPQEAQYF. As DNA, the CDR3 is TGTGCCAGCAGCCCCCTGCTAGCGCCACAAGAGGCCCAGTACTTC.

Points on this clonotype: This may be a read error: a much more frequent sequence differs by one nucleotide. The chain combines TRBV6-1 with TRBJ2-7, with TRBD1 matching 11 bases. The length of the CDR3 is 15 residues. Germline loops: CDR1 MNHNS, CDR2 SASEGT. DNA of the CDR3: TGTACCAGCAGTGCGGGGGACAGGGGGTCCGACGAGCAGTACTTC. Protein sequence: CTSSAGDRGSDEQYF.

This clonotype was observed a handful of times. The chain's CDR3 is CASSLGLAGGVEQFF. The CDR3 region has the DNA TGTGCCAGCAGCCTCGGACTAGCGGGAGGGGTTGAGCAGTTCTTC. The chain is built from TRBV5-6 and TRBJ2-1; TRBD2 aligns across 15 bases. This CDR3 is built from 15 residues. From germline, CDR1 is SGHDT and CDR2 YYEEEE. After removal of 4 bases from V and 9 bases from J, the junction contained 5 bases not matched to a gene.

Comment on this clonotype: The CDR3 does not close with the conserved phenylalanine or tryptophan, likely indicating a read error. V and J are TRBV11-2 and TRBJ2-7; the match to TRBD2 covers 8 bases. The CDR3 is made up of 15 amino acids. Germline V gene sequence: CDR1 SGHAT, CDR2 FQNNGV. Here the CDR3 reads CARSLAGQPSYEQYL. The CDR3 DNA follows: TGTGCCAGGAGCTTAGCGGGACAACCCTCCTACGAGCAGTACTTA.

This clonotype was seen only once. The junction differs from germline at one of its ends, possibly a read error. The chain links TRBV7-9 to TRBJ2-7; D remains ambiguous. The CDR3 totals 13 residues. Germline V gene sequence: CDR1 SEHNR, CDR2 FQNEAQ (reference sequence). The DNA of the CDR3 is TGTGTCAGCAGCTCGCCCCCAGCCTACGAGCAATACTTC. Its protein product is CVSSSPPAYEQYF.

For this clonotype: Mismatch with germline at one junction end may stem from a read error. The chain employs TRBV14 and TRBJ2-1, with 7 positions matching TRBD2. CDR3 length: 17 residues. Per the germline V gene, CDR1 is SGHDN and CDR2 is FVKESK. CDR3 nucleotide sequence: TGTTCCAGCAGCCAAGATCCGAGGGAGGGCGCCTACAATGAGCAGTTCTTT. Residues: CSSSQDPREGAYNEQFF. Full variable domain (remainder filled in from reference TRBV14 and TRBJ2-1): EAGVTQFPSHSVIEKGQTVTLRCDPISGHDNLYWYRRVMGKEIKFLLHFVKESKQDESGMPNNRFLAERTGGTYSTLKVQPAELEDSGVYFCSSSQDPREGAYNEQFFGPGTRLTVL.

On this clonotype: It may be a read error: a sequence one base away is much more abundant. This chain links TRBV5-5 with TRBJ2-3; D might be TRBD1 or TRBD2, each matching 5 bases. There are 15 residues in the CDR3. From germline, CDR1 is SGHKS and CDR2 YYEKEE (reference sequence). CDR3 nucleotide sequence: TGTGCCAGCAGCTCTGGGACCGTCAGCGCAGATACGCGGTATTTT. Its protein product is CASSSGTVSADTRYF.

This chain links TRBV30 with TRBJ2-3, with D unclear. The CDR3 has 15 residues. V lost 2 bases and J 5 bases, leaving 17 bases between the germline ends. Looked up from germline, CDR1 is GTSNPN and CDR2 is SVGIG (reference sequence). The CDR3: CAWSIRLTHGDTQYF. CDR3 DNA sequence: TGTGCCTGGAGTATACGACTCACCCATGGAGATACGCAGTATTTT.

This sequence joins TRBV11-2 and TRBJ2-2; a possible D gene is TRBD2 (5 bases). This CDR3 spans 13 amino acids. V shed 11 bases and J shed 8 bases, with 18 bases lying between them. Germline CDR1 and CDR2: SGHAT and FQNNGV. The CDR3: CAGNSDRTGELFF. DNA of the CDR3: TGTGCCGGCAACTCAGATAGGACTGGGGAGCTGTTTTTT.